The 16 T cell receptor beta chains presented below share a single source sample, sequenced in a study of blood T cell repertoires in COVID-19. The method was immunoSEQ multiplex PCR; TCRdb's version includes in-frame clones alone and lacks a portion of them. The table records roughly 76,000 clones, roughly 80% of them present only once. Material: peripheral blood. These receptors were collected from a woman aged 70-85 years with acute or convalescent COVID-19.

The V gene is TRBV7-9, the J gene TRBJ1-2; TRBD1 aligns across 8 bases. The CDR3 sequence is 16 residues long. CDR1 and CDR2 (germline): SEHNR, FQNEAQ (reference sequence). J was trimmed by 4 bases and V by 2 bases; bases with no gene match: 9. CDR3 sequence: CASSLSGETGAYGYTF. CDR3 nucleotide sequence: TGTGCCAGCAGCTTAAGCGGGGAGACAGGGGCCTATGGCTACACCTTC.

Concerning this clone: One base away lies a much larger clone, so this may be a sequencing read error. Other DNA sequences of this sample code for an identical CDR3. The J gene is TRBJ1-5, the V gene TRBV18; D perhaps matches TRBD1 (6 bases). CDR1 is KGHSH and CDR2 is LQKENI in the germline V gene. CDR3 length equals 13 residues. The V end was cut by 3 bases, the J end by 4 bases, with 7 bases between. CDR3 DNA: TGTGCCAGCTCACCCGACAGGAATCAGCCCCAGCATTTT. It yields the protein CASSPDRNQPQHF.

For the CDR3, the DNA is TGTGCCAGCAGCGTAGCCCCAGGGACAGGGTCTACTGAAGCTTTCTTT. Residues: CASSVAPGTGSTEAFF. This chain links TRBV3-1 (or the pseudogene TRBV3-2) with TRBJ1-1; 9 nucleotides agree with TRBD1. With 5 bases clipped from V and 5 bases from J, the junction kept 12 bases outside the gene matches. In germline, CDR1 is LGHDT, CDR2 YNNKEL (reference sequence). CDR3 length: 16 residues.

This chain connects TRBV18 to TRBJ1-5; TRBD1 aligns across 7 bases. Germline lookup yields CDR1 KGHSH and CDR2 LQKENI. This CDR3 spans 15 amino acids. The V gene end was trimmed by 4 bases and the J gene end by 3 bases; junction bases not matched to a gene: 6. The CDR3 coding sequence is TGTGCCAGCTCACTGGGGGGACAGAACAATCAGCCCCAGCATTTT. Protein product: CASSLGGQNNQPQHF.

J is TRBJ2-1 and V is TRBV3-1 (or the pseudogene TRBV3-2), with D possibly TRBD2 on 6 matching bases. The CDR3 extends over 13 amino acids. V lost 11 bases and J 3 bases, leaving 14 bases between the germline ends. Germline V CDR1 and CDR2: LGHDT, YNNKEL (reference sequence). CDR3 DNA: TGTGCCGTGGCACTAGCAGACTACAATGAGCAGTTCTTC. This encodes CAVALADYNEQFF.

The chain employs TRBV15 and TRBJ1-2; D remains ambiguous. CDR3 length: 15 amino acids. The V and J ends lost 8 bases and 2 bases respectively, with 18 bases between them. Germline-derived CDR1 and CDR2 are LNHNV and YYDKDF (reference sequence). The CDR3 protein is CATLKDPGENYGYTF. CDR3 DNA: TGTGCCACCCTGAAGGACCCCGGGGAGAACTATGGCTACACCTTC.

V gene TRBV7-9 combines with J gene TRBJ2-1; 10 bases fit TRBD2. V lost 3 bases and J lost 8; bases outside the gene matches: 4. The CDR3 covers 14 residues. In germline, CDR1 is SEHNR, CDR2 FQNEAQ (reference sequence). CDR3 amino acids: CASSLGLAWDEQFF. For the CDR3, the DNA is TGTGCCAGCAGCTTGGGACTAGCGTGGGATGAGCAGTTCTTC.

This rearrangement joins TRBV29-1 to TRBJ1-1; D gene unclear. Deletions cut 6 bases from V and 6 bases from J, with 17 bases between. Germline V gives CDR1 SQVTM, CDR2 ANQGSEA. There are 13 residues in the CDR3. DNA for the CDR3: TGCAGCGTCCAGGAACAAACTGTTGCTGAAGCTTTCTTT. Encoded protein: CSVQEQTVAEAFF.

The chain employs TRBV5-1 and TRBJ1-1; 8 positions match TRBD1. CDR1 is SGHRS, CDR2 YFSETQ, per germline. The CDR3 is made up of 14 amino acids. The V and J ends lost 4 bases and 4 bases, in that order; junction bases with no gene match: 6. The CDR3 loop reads CASSEATGGTEAFF. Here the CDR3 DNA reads TGCGCCAGCAGCGAGGCCACAGGGGGCACTGAAGCTTTCTTT.

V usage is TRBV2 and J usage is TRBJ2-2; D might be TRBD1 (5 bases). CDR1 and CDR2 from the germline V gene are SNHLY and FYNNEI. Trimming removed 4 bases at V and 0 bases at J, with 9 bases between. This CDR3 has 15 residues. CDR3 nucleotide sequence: TGTGCCAGCAGTGCCCAGGGCTCGAACACCGGGGAGCTGTTTTTT. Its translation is CASSAQGSNTGELFF.

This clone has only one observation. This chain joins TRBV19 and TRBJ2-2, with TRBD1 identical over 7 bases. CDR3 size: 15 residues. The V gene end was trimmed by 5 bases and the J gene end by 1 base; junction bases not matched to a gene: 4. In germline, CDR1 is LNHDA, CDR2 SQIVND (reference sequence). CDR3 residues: CASSSGTENTGELFF. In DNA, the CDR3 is TGTGCCAGTAGTTCGGGGACAGAGAACACCGGGGAGCTGTTTTTT.

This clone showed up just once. The CDR3 DNA reads as TGTGCCAGCGCCGGGGGTCTCCGCTATGGCTACACCTTC. This translates into CASAGGLRYGYTF. The chain recombines TRBV2 with TRBJ1-2; D may be TRBD1 (5 bases). Germline V gene sequence: CDR1 SNHLY, CDR2 FYNNEI. With 8 bases removed from V and 4 bases from J, the gap between germline ends came to 14 bases. The CDR3 is 13 amino acids.

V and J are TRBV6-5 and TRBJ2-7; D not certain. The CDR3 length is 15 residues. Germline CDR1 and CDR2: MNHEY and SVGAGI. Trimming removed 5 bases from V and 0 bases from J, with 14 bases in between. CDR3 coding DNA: TGTGCCAGCAGTATACCCTACTTGTTCTCCTACGAGCAGTACTTC. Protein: CASSIPYLFSYEQYF.

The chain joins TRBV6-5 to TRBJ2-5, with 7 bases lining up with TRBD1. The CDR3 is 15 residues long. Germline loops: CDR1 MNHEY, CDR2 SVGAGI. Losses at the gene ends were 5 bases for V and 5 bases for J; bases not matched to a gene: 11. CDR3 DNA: TGTGCCAGCAGTCCCCTGGGGACAGCGAGTGAGACCCAGTACTTC. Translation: CASSPLGTASETQYF.

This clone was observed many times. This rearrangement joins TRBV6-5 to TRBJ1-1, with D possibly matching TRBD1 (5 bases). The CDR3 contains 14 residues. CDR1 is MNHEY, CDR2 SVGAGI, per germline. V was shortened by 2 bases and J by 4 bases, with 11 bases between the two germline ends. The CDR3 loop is CASSYAGQGTEAFF. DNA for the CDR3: TGTGCCAGCAGTTACGCGGGGCAGGGCACTGAAGCTTTCTTT.

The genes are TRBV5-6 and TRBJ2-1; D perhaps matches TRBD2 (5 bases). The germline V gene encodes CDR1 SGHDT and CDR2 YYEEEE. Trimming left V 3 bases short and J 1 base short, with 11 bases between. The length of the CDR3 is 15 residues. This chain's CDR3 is CASSSGGASYNEQFF. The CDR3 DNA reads TGTGCCAGCAGCTCAGGAGGCGCGTCCTACAATGAGCAGTTCTTC. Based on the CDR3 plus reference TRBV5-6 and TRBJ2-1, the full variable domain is DAGVTQSPTHLIKTRGQQVTLRCSPKSGHDTVSWYQQALGQGPQFIFQYYEEEERQRGNFPDRFSGHQFPNYSSELNVNALLLGDSALYLCASSSGGASYNEQFFGPGTRLTVL.